Reported below is one TCR beta chain. Trimming removed 6 bases from V and 1 base from J, with 9 bases in between. CDR1 is MNHEY, CDR2 SMNVEV, per germline (reference sequence). The CDR3 loop spans 13 amino acids. The table came from immunoSEQ multiplex PCR; TCRdb's copy has only in-frame clones and leaves some out. The sample yields tens of thousands of clones, 94% seen once. The sample belongs to a study of human thymus T cells. Sequenced material: blood. This sequence originates from a boy younger than two with a congenital heart defect but otherwise immunologically healthy. The chain carries TRBV27 and TRBJ1-1; D unresolved. In DNA, the CDR3 is TGTGCCAGCAGCCTAGGTCCGAACACTGAAGCTTTCTTT. This sequence encodes CASSLGPNTEAFF.